Below, 29 T cell receptor beta chains from the same sample are listed, as sequenced in a study of T cell repertoires in cytomegalovirus infection. One entry per CDR3 protein, called by TCRdb with MiXCR from the reads. The sample has about 480,000 distinct CDR3 sequences, around a third seen once; the top ten hold about a sixth. Antigens of these TCRs are unknown. Sequenced here: cultured PBMCs, sampled from culture after CMV antigen stimulation. The source is a human donor in good health (CMV status not recorded). Some clones in this sample may be carry-over from other donors' samples.

This clonotype was found a few times. The chain carries TRBV28 and TRBJ2-1; TRBD2 is a possible D gene (6 bases). Trimming pared 8 bases from V and 4 bases from J, leaving 15 bases between. The CDR3 loop spans 14 amino acids. The germline CDR1 and CDR2 sequences are MDHEN and SYDVKM. As DNA, the CDR3 is TGTGCCAGCCTGCGGGATGCCCAATACAATGAGCAGTTCTTC. Translation gives CASLRDAQYNEQFF.

The chain recombines TRBV7-2 with TRBJ2-2; 7 bases are a match to TRBD1. The CDR3 spans 16 residues. In germline, CDR1 is SGHTA, CDR2 FQGNSA. With V trimmed by 5 bases and J by 4 bases, 10 bases remained unmatched. DNA for the CDR3: TGTGCCAGCAGCCCTCGACAGGGAAGGACCACCGGGGAGCTGTTTTTT. Translation gives CASSPRQGRTTGELFF. Complete variable domain (other parts from reference TRBV7-2 and TRBJ2-2): GAGVSQSPSNKVTEKGKDVELRCDPISGHTALYWYRQSLGQGLEFLIYFQGNSAPDKSGLPSDRFSAERTGGSVSTLTIQRTQQEDSAVYLCASSPRQGRTTGELFFGEGSRLTVL.

This clonotype turned up a few times. The chain has TRBV19 and TRBJ2-2, with 7 bases that match TRBD1. There are 14 residues in the CDR3. J lost 5 bases, V lost 8 bases, and 8 bases had no gene match. Germline V gene lookup returns CDR1 LNHDA and CDR2 SQIVND (reference sequence). This CDR3 is CASAPGTATGELFF. CDR3 in DNA: TGTGCCAGTGCCCCCGGGACAGCTACCGGGGAGCTGTTTTTT.

This sequence joins TRBV5-1 and TRBJ1-2; 7 bases match TRBD1. V gave up 4 bases and J gave up 0 bases; unmatched junction bases: 12. Germline CDR1 SGHRS, CDR2 YFSETQ. The CDR3 length is 17 residues. The CDR3 DNA follows: TGCGCCAGCAGCAGGGGGCCAAGGGGCGAAGCTAACTATGGCTACACCTTC. Translating gives CASSRGPRGEANYGYTF.

The rearrangement joins TRBV28 to TRBJ2-5, with TRBD2 matching over 15 bases. The CDR3 has 15 residues. CDR1 is MDHEN, CDR2 SYDVKM, per germline. After removal of 5 bases from V and 3 bases from J, the junction contained 1 base not matched to a gene. CDR3 sequence reads: CASSRTSGREETQYF. The DNA for the CDR3 is TGTGCCAGCAGTCGGACTAGCGGGAGGGAAGAGACCCAGTACTTC.

The sample holds one count of this clonotype. The rearrangement uses TRBV6-2 or TRBV6-3 and TRBJ2-1, with TRBD2 identical over 15 bases. This CDR3 contains 16 residues. The junction had 6 bases not matched to a gene; V was cut back by 3 bases and J by 9 bases. Per the germline V gene, CDR1 is MNHEY and CDR2 is SVGEGT. CDR3 bases: TGTGCCAGCAGTTATTGGACTAGCGGGAGGGTCTCTGAGCAGTTCTTC. Its protein product is CASSYWTSGRVSEQFF.

The chain links TRBV19 to TRBJ2-2; 8 bases are a match to TRBD2. Trimming at V came to 3 bases and at J to 4 bases, leaving 4 bases not matched to a gene. Germline-derived CDR1 and CDR2 are LNHDA and SQIVND (reference sequence). CDR3 length equals 15 residues. In DNA, the CDR3 is TGTGCCAGTAGTATCGTTGCGGGAGGCACCGGGGAGCTGTTTTTT. Protein product: CASSIVAGGTGELFF. Full variable domain (rest looked up from reference TRBV19 and TRBJ2-2): DGGITQSPKYLFRKEGQNVTLSCEQNLNHDAMYWYRQDPGQGLRLIYYSQIVNDFQKGDIAEGYSVSREKKESFPLTVTSAQKNPTAFYLCASSIVAGGTGELFFGEGSRLTVL.

This clonotype was counted between two and nine times. This sequence joins TRBV19 and TRBJ1-2, with D possibly matching TRBD1 (6 bases). CDR3 length: 14 amino acids. Germline lookup yields CDR1 LNHDA and CDR2 SQIVND (reference sequence). V shed 5 bases and J shed 0 bases, with 10 bases lying between them. CDR3 sequence (DNA): TGTGCCAGTAGTGTCGGGACATCTAACTATGGCTACACCTTC. Protein: CASSVGTSNYGYTF.

The table lists this clonotype with a count of one. The chain couples TRBV19 to TRBJ2-3; 8 bases map to TRBD1. The trim removed 5 bases at V and 8 bases at J, leaving 12 bases unmatched. CDR3 size: 15 residues. From germline, CDR1 is LNHDA and CDR2 SQIVND (reference sequence). The CDR3 loop is CASSPRDRWKGTQYF. Written as DNA, the CDR3 is TGTGCCAGTAGTCCAAGGGACAGGTGGAAGGGTACGCAGTATTTT. The full variable domain, in which reference TRBV19 and TRBJ2-3 provide the parts outside the CDR3, is DGGITQSPKYLFRKEGQNVTLSCEQNLNHDAMYWYRQDPGQGLRLIYYSQIVNDFQKGDIAEGYSVSREKKESFPLTVTSAQKNPTAFYLCASSPRDRWKGTQYFGPGTRLTVL.

This clonotype was seen a few times. The chain joins TRBV12-3 or TRBV12-4 to TRBJ2-1; 14 bases match TRBD2. The CDR3 extends over 15 amino acids. V gave up 5 bases and J gave up 10 bases; unmatched junction bases: 7. The CDR3 loop is CASSPGLAGVGEQFF. DNA for the CDR3: TGTGCCAGCAGTCCGGGACTAGCGGGAGTAGGAGAGCAGTTCTTC.

This clonotype was observed a single time. This chain links TRBV19 with TRBJ1-5; the D is unclear. V was clipped by 7 bases and J by 7 bases, with 14 bases between them. The germline CDR1 and CDR2 sequences are LNHDA and SQIVND (reference sequence). The CDR3 is 13 residues long. This CDR3 is CASNGSAQQPQHF. The CDR3 nucleotides are TGTGCCAGTAATGGGTCCGCACAGCAGCCCCAGCATTTT. Together with reference TRBV19 and TRBJ1-5, the CDR3 gives the full variable domain: DGGITQSPKYLFRKEGQNVTLSCEQNLNHDAMYWYRQDPGQGLRLIYYSQIVNDFQKGDIAEGYSVSREKKESFPLTVTSAQKNPTAFYLCASNGSAQQPQHFGDGTRLSIL.

The CDR3 DNA follows: TGTGCCAGTAGTATTCACGGGACTAGCGGTTTAAGCTCCTACAATGAGCAGTTCTTC. It specifies CASSIHGTSGLSSYNEQFF. J is TRBJ2-1 and V is TRBV19; TRBD2 matches at 11 bases. The CDR3 is 19 residues long. CDR1 and CDR2 from the germline V gene are LNHDA and SQIVND (reference sequence). Germline trimming cut 3 bases from V and 0 bases from J; bases unmatched to any gene: 10.

The chain couples TRBV7-2 to TRBJ2-1; 11 bases match TRBD2. The CDR3 loop spans 15 amino acids. Germline V lookup: CDR1 SGHTA, CDR2 FQGNSA. V gave up 5 bases and J gave up 7 bases; unmatched junction bases: 7. The CDR3: CASSALAGEWNEQFF. The CDR3 DNA is TGTGCCAGCAGCGCACTAGCGGGAGAGTGGAATGAGCAGTTCTTC.

V gene TRBV5-1 combines with J gene TRBJ2-5; D may match TRBD1 or TRBD2 (6 bases each). CDR1 and CDR2 from the germline V gene are SGHRS and YFSETQ. The CDR3 contains 14 residues. V shed 4 bases and J shed 1 base, with 11 bases lying between them. CDR3 residues: CASSQGGGQETQYF. CDR3 nucleotides: TGCGCCAGCAGCCAAGGAGGGGGCCAAGAGACCCAGTACTTC.

The rearrangement joins TRBV11-3 to TRBJ2-3; 14 positions match TRBD2. Losses at the gene ends were 1 base for V and 4 bases for J; bases not matched to a gene: 4. CDR3 length: 17 amino acids. Germline V gene sequence: CDR1 SGHNT, CDR2 YENEEA. The CDR3 loop reads CASSLGGTSGSPDTQYF. CDR3 sequence (DNA): TGTGCCAGCAGCTTAGGTGGGACTAGCGGGAGCCCAGATACGCAGTATTTT.

The rearrangement joins TRBV12-3 or TRBV12-4 to TRBJ2-5; 12 positions agree with TRBD1. The V gene end was trimmed by 2 bases and the J gene end by 1 base; junction bases not matched to a gene: 14. This CDR3 region has 20 residues. The CDR3 DNA reads TGTGCCAGCAGTTTACAAAAAATGGGGACAGGGGGCCTGATCCAAGAGACCCAGTACTTC. This gives the protein CASSLQKMGTGGLIQETQYF.

This clonotype was detected only a few times. The chain uses TRBV28 and TRBJ2-7, with a tentative D call TRBD1 (6 bases). CDR3 length: 19 amino acids. V was pared by 1 base and J by 0 bases, with 22 bases between. The germline V gene has CDR1 MDHEN and CDR2 SYDVKM. The CDR3 loop reads CASSLFGVVGQRNSYEQYF. CDR3 nucleotide sequence: TGTGCCAGCAGTTTATTTGGTGTGGTTGGACAGCGCAACTCCTACGAGCAGTACTTC.

The chain combines TRBV19 with TRBJ2-7; perhaps TRBD2 as D (6 bases). Per germline, CDR1 LNHDA and CDR2 SQIVND (reference sequence). This CDR3 spans 14 amino acids. Trimming removed 5 bases from V and 4 bases from J, with 15 bases in between. The CDR3 protein is CASSDPGLEYEQYF. CDR3 DNA sequence: TGTGCCAGTAGTGATCCGGGACTTGAATACGAGCAGTACTTC.

The V call is TRBV7-2, the J call TRBJ1-2; D may be TRBD1 (6 bases). The CDR3 has 15 residues. Germline V gene sequence: CDR1 SGHTA, CDR2 FQGNSA. Trimming removed 7 bases from V and 8 bases from J, with 23 bases in between. The CDR3 nucleotides are TGTGCCAGCATCCTTAAAGTTCCGGGGACAAAAGGCTACACCTTC. It is translated as CASILKVPGTKGYTF.

This clonotype showed up just once. The rearrangement links TRBV5-1 to TRBJ2-5; D gene uncertain. This CDR3 has 11 amino acids. The germline CDR1 and CDR2 sequences are SGHRS and YFSETQ. V was trimmed by 6 bases and J by 3 bases, leaving 6 bases between them. The CDR3: CASKIEETQYF. The CDR3 coding sequence is TGCGCCAGCAAAATAGAAGAGACCCAGTACTTC.

This clonotype was recorded a few times. The J gene is TRBJ1-4, the V gene TRBV12-3 or TRBV12-4; perhaps TRBD1 as D (5 bases). The length of the CDR3 is 14 residues. V lost 4 bases to trimming and J lost 5 bases, with 11 bases between them. CDR3 nucleotides: TGTGCCAGCAGTTCCGGGGCCCGGAATGAAAAACTGTTTTTT. This translates into CASSSGARNEKLFF.

The chain has TRBV10-3 and TRBJ2-7; 7 positions agree with TRBD2. Germline loops: CDR1 ENHRY, CDR2 SYGVKD. With V trimmed by 1 base and J by 6 bases, 6 bases remained unmatched. This CDR3 spans 14 amino acids. The CDR3 nucleotides read TGTGCCATCAGTGAGTACGAGGGAGGGAGCGAGCAGTACTTC. This sequence encodes CAISEYEGGSEQYF.

V is TRBV6-6 and J is TRBJ1-1; TRBD1 agrees at 10 bases. The V gene's germline CDR1 is MNHNY and CDR2 SVGAGI (reference sequence). The CDR3 has 17 amino acids. With V trimmed by 6 bases and J by 3 bases, 13 bases remained unmatched. The CDR3 loop is CASRGTGVQVQDTEAFF. CDR3 DNA sequence: TGTGCCAGCAGGGGGACAGGGGTCCAGGTTCAGGACACTGAAGCTTTCTTT.

The gene calls are TRBV4-3 and TRBJ2-7, with 7 bases that match TRBD1. CDR3 length equals 14 residues. The germline V gene has CDR1 LGHNA and CDR2 YSLEER. V lost 4 bases and J lost 1; bases outside the gene matches: 4. CDR3 DNA sequence: TGCGCCAGCAGCCCGGGACAGCCATCCTACGAGCAGTACGTC. It is translated as CASSPGQPSYEQYV.

The chain combines TRBV12-3 or TRBV12-4 with TRBJ2-1; TRBD2 matches 11 bases. The CDR3 contains 15 residues. Germline trimming cut 5 bases from V and 8 bases from J; bases unmatched to any gene: 8. Here the CDR3 DNA reads TGTGCCAGCAGTCGTAGCGGGAGGGCCGTCGATGAGCAGTTCTTC. Its protein is CASSRSGRAVDEQFF.

The chain couples TRBV7-2 to TRBJ2-4; D gene ambiguous. The V and J ends lost 1 base and 0 bases respectively, with 7 bases between them. This CDR3 spans 15 amino acids. CDR1 and CDR2 (germline): SGHTA, FQGNSA. CDR3 region: CASSLDQLAKNIQYF. In nucleotides, the CDR3 is TGTGCCAGCAGCTTAGACCAACTAGCCAAAAACATTCAGTACTTC. The variable domain in full, completed from reference TRBV7-2 and TRBJ2-4, reads GAGVSQSPSNKVTEKGKDVELRCDPISGHTALYWYRQSLGQGLEFLIYFQGNSAPDKSGLPSDRFSAERTGGSVSTLTIQRTQQEDSAVYLCASSLDQLAKNIQYFGAGTRLSVL.

This clonotype was observed a few times. The chain recombines TRBV7-2 with TRBJ2-2, with TRBD2 as a possible D gene (6 bases). Trimming stripped 3 bases from V and 7 bases from J, with 12 bases between. The CDR3 covers 14 residues. Germline values: CDR1 SGHTA, CDR2 FQGNSA. As DNA, the CDR3 is TGTGCCAGCAGCTTGAGGGAGGTCGGCGGGGAGCTGTTTTTT. This codes for CASSLREVGGELFF.

The rearrangement joins TRBV11-2 to TRBJ2-3, with D unresolved. Germline CDR1 is SGHAT and CDR2 is FQNNGV. This CDR3 is 12 amino acids long. V lost 6 bases and J 2 bases, leaving 6 bases between the germline ends. The CDR3 DNA is TGTGCCAGCAGGGATTACACAGATACGCAGTATTTT. It is translated as CASRDYTDTQYF.

This clonotype turned up a few times. The chain links TRBV15 to TRBJ2-2; D is tentatively TRBD1 or TRBD2 (5 bases each). Trimming left V 5 bases short and J 6 bases short, with 10 bases between. Germline V CDR1 and CDR2: LNHNV, YYDKDF (reference sequence). The CDR3 sequence is 13 residues long. The CDR3, as DNA: TGTGCCACCAGCTTAAGGGGAGCCGGGGAGCTGTTTTTT. Amino acids: CATSLRGAGELFF.